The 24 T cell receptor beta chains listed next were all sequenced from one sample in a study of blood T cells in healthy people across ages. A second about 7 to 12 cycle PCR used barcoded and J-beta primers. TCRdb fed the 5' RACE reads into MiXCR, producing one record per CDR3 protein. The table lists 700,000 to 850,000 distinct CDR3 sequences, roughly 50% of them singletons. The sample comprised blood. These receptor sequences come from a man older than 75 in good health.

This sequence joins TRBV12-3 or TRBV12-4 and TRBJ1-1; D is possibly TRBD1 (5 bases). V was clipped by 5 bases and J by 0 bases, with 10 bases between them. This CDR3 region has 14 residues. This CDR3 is CASSLRTLNTEAFF. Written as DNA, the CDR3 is TGTGCCAGCAGTCTCAGGACACTGAACACTGAAGCTTTCTTT.

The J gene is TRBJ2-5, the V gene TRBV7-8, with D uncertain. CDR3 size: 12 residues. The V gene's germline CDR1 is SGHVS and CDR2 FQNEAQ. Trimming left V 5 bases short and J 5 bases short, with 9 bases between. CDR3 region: CASSRRLETQYF. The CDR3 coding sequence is TGTGCCAGCAGCAGGCGACTGGAGACCCAGTACTTC.

The CDR3 DNA reads as TGTGCCAGCAGCCTGACTAGCGGTTACAATGAGCAGTACTTC. This gives the protein CASSLTSGYNEQYF. V is TRBV25-1 and J is TRBJ2-4, with 9 bases aligning to TRBD2. This CDR3 comprises 14 residues. The V gene end was trimmed by 6 bases and the J gene end by 13 bases; junction bases not matched to a gene: 13. CDR1 MGHDK and CDR2 SYGVNS come from the germline V gene. Together with reference TRBV25-1 and TRBJ2-4, the CDR3 gives the full variable domain: EADIYQTPRYLVIGTGKKITLECSQTMGHDKMYWYQQDPGMELHLIHYSYGVNSTEKGDLSSESTVSRIRTEHFPLTLESARPSHTSQYLCASSLTSGYNEQYFGAGTRLSVL.

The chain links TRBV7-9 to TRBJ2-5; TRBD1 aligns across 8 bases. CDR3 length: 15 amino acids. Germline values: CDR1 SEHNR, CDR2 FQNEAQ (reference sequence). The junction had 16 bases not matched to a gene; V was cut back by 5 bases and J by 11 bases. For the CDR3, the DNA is TGTGCCAGCAGCAGGAGGGGACAGGCAAACAATGAGCAGTACTTC. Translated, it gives CASSRRGQANNEQYF.

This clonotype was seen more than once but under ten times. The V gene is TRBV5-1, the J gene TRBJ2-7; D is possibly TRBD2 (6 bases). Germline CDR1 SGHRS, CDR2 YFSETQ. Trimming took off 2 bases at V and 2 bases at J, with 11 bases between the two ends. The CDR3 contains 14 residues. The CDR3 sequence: CASSFGGKTYEQYF. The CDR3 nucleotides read TGCGCCAGCAGCTTTGGCGGGAAAACCTACGAGCAGTACTTC. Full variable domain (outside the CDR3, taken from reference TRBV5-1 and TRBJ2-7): KAGVTQTPRYLIKTRGQQVTLSCSPISGHRSVSWYQQTPGQGLQFLFEYFSETQRNKGNFPGRFSGRQFSNSRSEMNVSTLELGDSALYLCASSFGGKTYEQYFGPGTRLTVT.

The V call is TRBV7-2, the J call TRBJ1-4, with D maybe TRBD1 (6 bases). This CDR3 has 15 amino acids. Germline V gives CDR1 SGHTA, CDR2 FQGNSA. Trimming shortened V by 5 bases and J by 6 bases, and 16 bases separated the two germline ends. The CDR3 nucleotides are TGTGCCAGCAGCCTCAACAGGGTAGTGGATGAAAAACTGTTTTTT. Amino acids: CASSLNRVVDEKLFF.

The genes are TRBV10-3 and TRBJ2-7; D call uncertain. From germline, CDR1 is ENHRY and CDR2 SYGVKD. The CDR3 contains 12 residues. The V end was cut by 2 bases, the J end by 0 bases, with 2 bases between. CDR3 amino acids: CAISEPSYEQYF. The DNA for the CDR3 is TGTGCCATCAGTGAGCCCTCCTACGAGCAGTACTTC.

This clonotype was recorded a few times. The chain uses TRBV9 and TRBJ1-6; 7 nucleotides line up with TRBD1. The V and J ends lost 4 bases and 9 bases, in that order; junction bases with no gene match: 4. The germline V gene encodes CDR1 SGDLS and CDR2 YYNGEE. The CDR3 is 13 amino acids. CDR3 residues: CASSPDRASPLHF. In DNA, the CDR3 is TGTGCCAGCAGCCCCGACAGGGCTTCACCCCTCCACTTT. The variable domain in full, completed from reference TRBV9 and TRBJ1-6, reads DSGVTQTPKHLITATGQRVTLRCSPRSGDLSVYWYQQSLDQGLQFLIQYYNGEERAKGNILERFSAQQFPDLHSELNLSSLELGDSALYFCASSPDRASPLHFGNGTRLTVT.

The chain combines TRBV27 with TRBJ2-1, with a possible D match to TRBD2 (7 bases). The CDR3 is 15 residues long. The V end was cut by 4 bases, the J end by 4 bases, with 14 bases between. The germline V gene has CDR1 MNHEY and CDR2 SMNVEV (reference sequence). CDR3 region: CASSSLGGAYNEQFF. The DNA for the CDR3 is TGTGCCAGCAGTTCCCTGGGGGGGGCGTACAATGAGCAGTTCTTC.

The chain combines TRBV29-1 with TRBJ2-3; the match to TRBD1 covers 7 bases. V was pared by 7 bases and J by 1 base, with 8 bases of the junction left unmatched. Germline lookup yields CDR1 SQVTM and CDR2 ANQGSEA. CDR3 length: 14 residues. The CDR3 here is CSAVPQGGTDTQYF. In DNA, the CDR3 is TGCAGCGCCGTCCCCCAGGGGGGCACAGATACGCAGTATTTT.

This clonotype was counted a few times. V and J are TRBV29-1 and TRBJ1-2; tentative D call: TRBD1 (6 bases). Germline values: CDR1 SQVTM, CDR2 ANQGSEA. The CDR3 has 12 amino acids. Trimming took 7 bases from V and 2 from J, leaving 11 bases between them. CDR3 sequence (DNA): TGCAGCGCCTGGACAGCAAACTATGGCTACACCTTC. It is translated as CSAWTANYGYTF.

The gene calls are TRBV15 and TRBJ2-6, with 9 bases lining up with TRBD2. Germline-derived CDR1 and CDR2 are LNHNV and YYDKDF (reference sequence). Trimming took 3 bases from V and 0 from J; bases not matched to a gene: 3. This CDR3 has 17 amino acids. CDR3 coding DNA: TGTGCCACCAGCAGGACTAGCGGCCACTCTGGGGCCAACGTCCTGACTTTC. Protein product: CATSRTSGHSGANVLTF.

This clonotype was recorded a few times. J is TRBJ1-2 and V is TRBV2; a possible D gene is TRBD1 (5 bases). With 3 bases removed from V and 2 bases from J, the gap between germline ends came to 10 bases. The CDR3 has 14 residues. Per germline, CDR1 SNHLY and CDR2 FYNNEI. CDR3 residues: CASSDRDPNYGYTF. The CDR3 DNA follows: TGTGCCAGCAGTGACAGGGATCCCAACTATGGCTACACCTTC.

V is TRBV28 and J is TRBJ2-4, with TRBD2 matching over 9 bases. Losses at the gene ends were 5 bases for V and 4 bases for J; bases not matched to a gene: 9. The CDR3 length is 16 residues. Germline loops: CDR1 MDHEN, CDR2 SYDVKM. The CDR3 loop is CASSPHRLAGKNIQYF. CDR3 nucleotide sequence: TGTGCCAGCAGTCCCCATCGTCTAGCGGGAAAAAACATTCAGTACTTC.

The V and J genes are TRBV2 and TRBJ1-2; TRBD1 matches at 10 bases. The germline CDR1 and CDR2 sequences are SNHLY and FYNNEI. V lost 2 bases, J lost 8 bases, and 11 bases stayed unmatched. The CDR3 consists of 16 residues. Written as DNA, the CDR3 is TGTGCCAGCAGTGAACAGGGACAGGGGCTATCTAAGGGCTACACCTTC. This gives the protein CASSEQGQGLSKGYTF. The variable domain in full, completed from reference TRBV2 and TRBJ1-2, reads EPEVTQTPSHQVTQMGQEVILRCVPISNHLYFYWYRQILGQKVEFLVSFYNNEISEKSEIFDDQFSVERPDGSNFTLKIRSTKLEDSAMYFCASSEQGQGLSKGYTFGSGTRLTVV.

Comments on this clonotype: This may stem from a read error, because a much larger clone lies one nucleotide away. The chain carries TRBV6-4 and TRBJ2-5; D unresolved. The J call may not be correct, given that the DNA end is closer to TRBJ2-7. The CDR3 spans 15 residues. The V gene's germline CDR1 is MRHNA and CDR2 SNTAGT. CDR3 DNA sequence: TGTGCCAGCAGTGACAGGGCCAGTTCTATCTACGAGCAGTACTTC. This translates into CASSDRASSIYEQYF.

The CDR3 region has the DNA TGTGCCAGCAGTTACTCGGGGTCTTTGACTCCTTCACCCCTCCACTTT. It codes for CASSYSGSLTPSPLHF. The chain has TRBV6-5 and TRBJ1-6; D uncertain. Germline V gene sequence: CDR1 MNHEY, CDR2 SVGAGI. The CDR3 covers 16 residues. The V end was cut by 0 bases, the J end by 9 bases, with 15 bases between.

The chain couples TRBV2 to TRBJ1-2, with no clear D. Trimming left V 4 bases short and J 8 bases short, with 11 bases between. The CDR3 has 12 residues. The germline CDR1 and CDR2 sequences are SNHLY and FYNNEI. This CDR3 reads CASSGAKGGYTF. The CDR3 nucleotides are TGTGCCAGCAGTGGGGCCAAAGGGGGCTACACCTTC.

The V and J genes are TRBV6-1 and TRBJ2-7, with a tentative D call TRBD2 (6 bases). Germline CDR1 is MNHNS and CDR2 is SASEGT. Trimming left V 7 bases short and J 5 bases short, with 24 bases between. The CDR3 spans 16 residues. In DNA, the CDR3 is TGTGCCAGCACCTCTGAAGCGGGCTCCCCGGGCCACGAGCAGTACTTC. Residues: CASTSEAGSPGHEQYF.

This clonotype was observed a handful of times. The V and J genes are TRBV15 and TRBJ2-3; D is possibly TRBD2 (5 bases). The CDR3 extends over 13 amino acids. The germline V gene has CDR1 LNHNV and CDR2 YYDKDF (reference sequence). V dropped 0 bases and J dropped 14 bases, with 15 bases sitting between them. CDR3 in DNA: TGTGCCACCAGCAGAGAACTAGGGAGATACGCGTATTTT. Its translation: CATSRELGRYAYF.

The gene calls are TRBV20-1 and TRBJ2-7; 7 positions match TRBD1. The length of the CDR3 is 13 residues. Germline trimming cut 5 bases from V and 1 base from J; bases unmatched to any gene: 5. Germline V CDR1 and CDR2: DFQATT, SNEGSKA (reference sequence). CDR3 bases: TGCAGTGCTCCCAGACAGGGTTCCTACGAGCAGTACTTC. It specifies CSAPRQGSYEQYF.

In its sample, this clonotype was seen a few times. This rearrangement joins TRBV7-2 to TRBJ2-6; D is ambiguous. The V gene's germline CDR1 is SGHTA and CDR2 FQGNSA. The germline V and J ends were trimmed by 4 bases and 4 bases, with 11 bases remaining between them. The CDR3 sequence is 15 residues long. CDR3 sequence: CASSYSRRGANVLTF. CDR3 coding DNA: TGTGCCAGCAGCTATAGTCGGCGCGGGGCCAACGTCCTGACTTTC.

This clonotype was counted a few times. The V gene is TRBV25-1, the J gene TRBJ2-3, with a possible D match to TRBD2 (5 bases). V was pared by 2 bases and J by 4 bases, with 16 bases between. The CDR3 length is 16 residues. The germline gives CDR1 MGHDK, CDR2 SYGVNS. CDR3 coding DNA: TGTGCCAGCAGTGAACCCGACCTAGGAGGCGCAGATACGCAGTATTTT. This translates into CASSEPDLGGADTQYF.

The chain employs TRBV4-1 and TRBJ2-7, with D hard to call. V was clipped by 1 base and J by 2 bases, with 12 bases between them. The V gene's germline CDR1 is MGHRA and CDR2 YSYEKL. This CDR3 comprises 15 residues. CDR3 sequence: CASSQVPGQTYEQYF. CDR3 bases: TGCGCCAGCAGCCAAGTCCCAGGTCAAACCTACGAGCAGTACTTC.